These 19 T cell receptor beta chains share one sample of origin, sequenced in a study of CD8+ T cells in alopecia areata. Treatment reported: oral pan-JAK inhibitor, 5-10 mg twice daily. cDNA reverse transcribed from extracted RNA served as the sequencing template. Repertoires were generated with immunoSEQ multiplex PCR, while TCRdb's copy carries only in-frame clones and drops some. The sample includes 95,000 to 100,000 clones, about 64% of them seen just once. The starting material was CD8+ T cells sorted from blood, obtained at week 4, from a patient treated with tofacitinib. These receptors came from a human donor with alopecia areata.

The rearrangement links TRBV13 to TRBJ2-7; D possibly corresponds to TRBD2 (6 bases). This CDR3 is 13 amino acids long. Trimming took 4 bases from V and 3 from J, leaving 10 bases between them. Germline V CDR1 and CDR2: PRHDT, FYEKMQ (reference sequence). CDR3 amino acids: CASSYRDFYEQYF. Here the CDR3 DNA reads TGTGCCAGCAGCTACCGGGACTTCTACGAGCAGTACTTC.

The chain has TRBV6-1 and TRBJ2-7, with 10 bases that match TRBD1. Germline V lookup: CDR1 MNHNS, CDR2 SASEGT. Trimming took 8 bases from V and 3 from J; bases not matched to a gene: 7. The CDR3 sequence is 14 residues long. The CDR3 sequence: CASDTRDRGYEQYF. The CDR3 coding sequence is TGTGCCAGCGATACCCGGGACAGGGGCTACGAGCAGTACTTC.

There are a few counts of this clone. The chain combines TRBV18 with TRBJ2-5; D remains unclear. The CDR3 has 15 residues. Trimming left V 0 bases short and J 5 bases short, with 13 bases between. Germline V gives CDR1 KGHSH, CDR2 LQKENI. The CDR3 sequence is CASSPPVPGPETQYF. Written as DNA, the CDR3 is TGTGCCAGCTCACCACCGGTTCCGGGTCCGGAGACCCAGTACTTC. Drawing the rest from reference TRBV18 and TRBJ2-5, the complete variable domain is NAGVMQNPRHLVRRRGQEARLRCSPMKGHSHVYWYRQLPEEGLKFMVYLQKENIIDESGMPKERFSAEFPKEGPSILRIQQVVRGDSAAYFCASSPPVPGPETQYFGPGTRLLVL.

This chain uses TRBV7-9 with TRBJ1-2; 7 positions agree with TRBD1. The CDR3 loop spans 16 amino acids. Germline lookup yields CDR1 SEHNR and CDR2 FQNEAQ (reference sequence). V gave up 4 bases and J gave up 6 bases; unmatched junction bases: 14. CDR3 nucleotide sequence: TGTGCCAGCAGCTCCCCCAGGGGGGCCGGGATTCATGGCTACACCTTC. It translates to CASSSPRGAGIHGYTF. Combining the CDR3 with reference TRBV7-9 and TRBJ1-2 gives the whole variable domain DTGVSQNPRHKITKRGQNVTFRCDPISEHNRLYWYRQTLGQGPEFLTYFQNEAQLEKSRLLSDRFSAERPKGSFSTLEIQRTEQGDSAMYLCASSSPRGAGIHGYTFGSGTRLTVV.

This clone was picked up a small number of times. This chain links TRBV6-5 with TRBJ2-5; 13 positions match TRBD2. V lost 3 bases, J lost 5 bases, and 6 bases stayed unmatched. The CDR3 runs to 16 residues. CDR1 is MNHEY and CDR2 is SVGAGI in the germline V gene. CDR3 in amino acids: CASSYGTSGARETQYF. The CDR3, as DNA: TGTGCCAGCAGTTATGGGACTAGCGGGGCCCGGGAGACCCAGTACTTC.

This rearrangement joins TRBV30 to TRBJ2-5; D possibly uses TRBD1 or TRBD2 (5 bases each). The germline CDR1 and CDR2 sequences are GTSNPN and SVGIG (reference sequence). The CDR3 length is 13 residues. Trimming shortened V by 1 base and J by 3 bases, and 9 bases separated the two germline ends. In DNA, the CDR3 is TGTGCCTGGAGTGACGGGGCTAAAGAGACCCAGTACTTC. It codes for CAWSDGAKETQYF.

The V and J genes are TRBV5-4 and TRBJ2-1, with no clear D. This CDR3 has 11 amino acids. The V gene's germline CDR1 is SGHNT and CDR2 YYREEE (reference sequence). V shed 7 bases and J shed 8 bases, with 10 bases lying between them. The CDR3 DNA is TGTGCCAGCGTCGGATTGGATGAGCAGTTCTTC. It encodes CASVGLDEQFF.

The chain joins TRBV2 to TRBJ2-2; a possible D gene is TRBD1 (6 bases). Germline V CDR1 and CDR2: SNHLY, FYNNEI. The CDR3 covers 15 residues. V gave up 8 bases and J gave up 0 bases, with 13 bases separating them. This CDR3 is CASSGQSTNTGELFF. CDR3 coding DNA: TGTGCCAGCTCAGGACAGTCTACGAACACCGGGGAGCTGTTTTTT.

This clone was counted many times. V gene TRBV6-4 combines with J gene TRBJ2-3; 7 nucleotides line up with TRBD2. Trimming removed 6 bases from V and 1 base from J; junction bases left unmatched: 7. The germline CDR1 and CDR2 sequences are MRHNA and SNTAGT. The CDR3 sequence is 15 residues long. This CDR3 reads CASREASGGTDTQYF. CDR3 nucleotides: TGTGCCAGCAGGGAGGCTAGCGGAGGCACAGATACGCAGTATTTT.

The chain combines TRBV14 with TRBJ1-2; possibly TRBD1 for D (6 bases). Germline CDR1 reads SGHDN; CDR2 reads FVKESK. V lost 0 bases to trimming and J lost 4 bases, with 15 bases between them. The CDR3 has 16 residues. DNA for the CDR3: TGTGCCAGCAGCCAAGAAAGATCTGGGGGCAGCTATGGCTACACCTTC. This sequence encodes CASSQERSGGSYGYTF.

The J gene is TRBJ2-7, the V gene TRBV9, with 7 bases fitting TRBD1. The CDR3 spans 14 residues. V lost 3 bases to trimming and J lost 1 base; unmatched junction nucleotides: 4. Germline V gives CDR1 SGDLS, CDR2 YYNGEE. CDR3 in DNA: TGTGCCAGCAGCGGGGACAGCAATTCCTACGAGCAGTACTTC. Amino acid sequence: CASSGDSNSYEQYF.

For this clone: The junction does not match germline at one end; this may be a read error. This rearrangement joins TRBV20-1 to TRBJ2-7; TRBD2 is a possible D gene (5 bases). CDR3 length: 10 residues. Per the germline V gene, CDR1 is DFQATT and CDR2 is SNEGSKA (reference sequence). The CDR3 DNA reads as TGCAGTGCAGGCGGGCCGCCTGTTAGGTTC. Residues: CSAGGPPVRF.

The chain uses TRBV7-8 and TRBJ2-7; a weak D match, TRBD2 (6 bases). Per the germline V gene, CDR1 is SGHVS and CDR2 is FQNEAQ. Trimming took 5 bases from V and 3 from J, leaving 14 bases between them. The CDR3 is made up of 14 amino acids. The CDR3 loop is CASSTTGTYYEQYF. The CDR3 nucleotides are TGTGCCAGCAGCACAACCGGGACTTACTACGAGCAGTACTTC.

The J gene is TRBJ2-2, the V gene TRBV29-1, with 11 bases matching TRBD2. Losses at the gene ends were 3 bases for V and 4 bases for J; bases not matched to a gene: 10. Germline V gene lookup returns CDR1 SQVTM and CDR2 ANQGSEA. This CDR3 spans 17 amino acids. DNA for the CDR3: TGCAGCGTTGATCCCTCTAGCGGGGGGCCAGGCACCGGGGAGCTGTTTTTT. Translating it yields CSVDPSSGGPGTGELFF.

This clone was observed a handful of times. The J gene is TRBJ2-7, the V gene TRBV5-5; 8 bases are a match to TRBD1. V lost 2 bases and J lost 5; bases outside the gene matches: 6. This CDR3 is 14 amino acids long. Per the germline V gene, CDR1 is SGHKS and CDR2 is YYEKEE (reference sequence). The CDR3 DNA sequence: TGTGCCAGCAGCTTAAGGACAGGGTACGACGAGCAGTACTTC. Translated: CASSLRTGYDEQYF. The entire variable domain, with the rest obtained from reference TRBV5-5 and TRBJ2-7, is as follows: DAGVTQSPTHLIKTRGQQVTLRCSPISGHKSVSWYQQVLGQGPQFIFQYYEKEERGRGNFPDRFSARQFPNYSSELNVNALLLGDSALYLCASSLRTGYDEQYFGPGTRLTVT.

This clone came up once. The J gene is TRBJ1-1, the V gene TRBV4-1; 7 nucleotides match TRBD1. Germline trimming cut 1 base from V and 5 bases from J; bases unmatched to any gene: 4. The CDR3 loop spans 14 amino acids. CDR1 MGHRA and CDR2 YSYEKL come from the germline V gene. The DNA of the CDR3 is TGCGCCAGCAGCCAAGTCACAGGGGAGACTGAAGCTTTCTTT. This sequence encodes CASSQVTGETEAFF.

This clone was counted once. The CDR3 DNA reads as TGTGCCAGCAGCCCCGGGGGCTATGGCTACACCTTC. Its translation: CASSPGGYGYTF. The rearrangement links TRBV13 to TRBJ1-2; the D gene is possibly TRBD1 (5 bases). Trimming took off 5 bases at V and 4 bases at J, with 8 bases between the two ends. Germline loops: CDR1 PRHDT, CDR2 FYEKMQ (reference sequence). This CDR3 is 12 amino acids long.

The chain is built from TRBV5-1 and TRBJ2-7; maybe TRBD1 (6 bases). CDR3 size: 16 residues. Germline values: CDR1 SGHRS, CDR2 YFSETQ. Trimming took 6 bases from V and 4 from J, leaving 23 bases between them. The CDR3 protein is CASTHGSAGVRYEQYF. The CDR3 nucleotides are TGCGCCAGCACCCACGGGTCGGCAGGGGTTCGATACGAGCAGTACTTC.

This clone was picked up many times. The rearrangement links TRBV5-1 to TRBJ1-1; no firm D call. The germline V and J ends were trimmed by 4 bases and 4 bases, with 14 bases remaining between them. This CDR3 region has 14 residues. Germline-derived CDR1 and CDR2 are SGHRS and YFSETQ. The DNA of the CDR3 is TGCGCCAGCAGCCTCTGGAGTTTTTCCACTGAAGCTTTCTTT. It translates to CASSLWSFSTEAFF.